The 32 T cell receptor beta chains in this list originate from one sample, sequenced in a study of control samples from healthy donors and cancer patients. Sequenced by immunoSEQ multiplex PCR; TCRdb stores in-frame clones only, minus some. The table has about 160,000 clones, around 95% seen once. The sequencing input was blood. The origin of the receptors is a woman aged 40 to 49 in good health.

As regards this clone: The junction does not match germline at one end; this may be a read error. J is TRBJ2-3 and V is TRBV3-1 (or the pseudogene TRBV3-2), with D perhaps being TRBD1 or TRBD2 (6 bases each). The length of the CDR3 is 18 residues. The germline gives CDR1 LGHDT, CDR2 YNNKEL (reference sequence). The CDR3 region is CASGQDLGGRRDTDTQYF. The CDR3 coding sequence is TGTGCCAGCGGCCAAGATCTCGGGGGCAGAAGAGACACAGATACGCAGTATTTT.

The rearrangement uses TRBV25-1 and TRBJ1-2; TRBD1 aligns across 7 bases. CDR1 MGHDK and CDR2 SYGVNS come from the germline V gene. The V segment lost 11 bases and the J segment 9 bases; nucleotides outside the gene matches: 12. This CDR3 has 12 residues. The CDR3 bases are TGTGCCTCCCAGGGGGGGAACTCGCGCTACACCTTC. This codes for CASQGGNSRYTF.

This chain connects TRBV5-1 to TRBJ2-2, with TRBD1 matching over 8 bases. CDR1 and CDR2 from the germline V gene are SGHRS and YFSETQ. Trimming took 4 bases from V and 5 from J; bases not matched to a gene: 4. This CDR3 is 14 amino acids long. CDR3 DNA sequence: TGCGCCAGCAGCCGGACAGGGAGTACCGGGGAGCTGTTTTTT. Amino acids: CASSRTGSTGELFF. Variable domain in full (rest from reference TRBV5-1 and TRBJ2-2): KAGVTQTPRYLIKTRGQQVTLSCSPISGHRSVSWYQQTPGQGLQFLFEYFSETQRNKGNFPGRFSGRQFSNSRSEMNVSTLELGDSALYLCASSRTGSTGELFFGEGSRLTVL.

The genes are TRBV29-1 and TRBJ1-2, with TRBD1 identical over 8 bases. CDR3 length equals 14 residues. The germline V gene has CDR1 SQVTM and CDR2 ANQGSEA. Trimming removed 0 bases from V and 6 bases from J; junction bases left unmatched: 6. The DNA of the CDR3 is TGCAGCGTTGAAGAGGGCAGGGGGCATGATGGCTACACCTTC. Translated, it gives CSVEEGRGHDGYTF.

The V gene is TRBV27, the J gene TRBJ2-7; tentatively, D is TRBD1 or TRBD2 (6 bases each). The CDR3 contains 12 residues. V was cut by 5 bases and J by 13 bases, with 18 bases left in between. Germline CDR1 and CDR2: MNHEY and SMNVEV (reference sequence). The CDR3 is CASSRGGGGPYF. As DNA, the CDR3 is TGTGCCAGCAGTAGGGGCGGAGGGGGGCCATACTTC.

The chain joins TRBV15 to TRBJ2-3, with D tentatively TRBD2 (6 bases). Trimming took off 3 bases at V and 1 base at J, with 14 bases between the two ends. This CDR3 has 16 amino acids. Per the germline V gene, CDR1 is LNHNV and CDR2 is YYDKDF (reference sequence). The CDR3 sequence is CATSSDLQRGTDTQYF. In nucleotides, the CDR3 is TGTGCCACCAGCAGCGACCTACAGCGGGGCACAGATACGCAGTATTTT.

This clone is a singleton in its sample. The chain links TRBV13 to TRBJ1-6; weak D call: TRBD1 (5 bases). The CDR3 is made up of 19 amino acids. CDR1 is PRHDT and CDR2 is FYEKMQ in the germline V gene (reference sequence). V was shortened by 0 bases and J by 5 bases, with 20 bases between the two germline ends. The CDR3 DNA sequence: TGTGCCAGCAGCTTAGGTGTCCCTGGCGGGGCCGCGGATAATTCACCCCTCCACTTT. Translating it yields CASSLGVPGGAADNSPLHF.

The chain carries TRBV9 and TRBJ2-6, with D perhaps TRBD1 or TRBD2 (7 bases each). Between the trimmed V and J ends, which lost 3 bases and 0 bases, there was a span of 16 bases. Germline CDR1 is SGDLS and CDR2 is YYNGEE. This CDR3 is 18 amino acids long. The CDR3: CASSDPRGGHSGANVLTF. Written as DNA, the CDR3 is TGTGCCAGCAGCGACCCCAGGGGGGGACACTCTGGGGCCAACGTCCTGACTTTC.

V usage is TRBV15 and J usage is TRBJ2-1; D uncertain. This CDR3 is built from 11 residues. V was trimmed by 7 bases and J by 8 bases, leaving 9 bases between them. Looked up from germline, CDR1 is LNHNV and CDR2 is YYDKDF (reference sequence). CDR3 coding DNA: TGTGCCACCACTTACCTGGATGAGCAGTTCTTC. Its translation is CATTYLDEQFF. Combining the CDR3 with reference TRBV15 and TRBJ2-1 gives the whole variable domain DAMVIQNPRYQVTQFGKPVTLSCSQTLNHNVMYWYQQKSSQAPKLLFHYYDKDFNNEADTPDNFQSRRPNTSFCFLDIRSPGLGDTAMYLCATTYLDEQFFGPGTRLTVL.

Comments on this clone: Other DNA sequences from this sample encode an identical CDR3 as well. V usage is TRBV7-8 and J usage is TRBJ2-1; a weak D match, TRBD1 (6 bases). Germline CDR1 reads SGHVS; CDR2 reads FQNEAQ. The V and J ends lost 6 bases and 4 bases respectively, with 22 bases between them. The CDR3 covers 17 residues. The chain's CDR3 is CASSGDRPSRSYNEQFF. CDR3 bases: TGTGCCAGCAGTGGCGACAGGCCCAGTCGTTCTTACAATGAGCAGTTCTTC. Full variable domain (outside the CDR3, taken from reference TRBV7-8 and TRBJ2-1): GAGVSQSPRYKVAKRGQDVALRCDPISGHVSLFWYQQALGQGPEFLTYFQNEAQLDKSGLPSDRFFAERPEGSVSTLKIQRTQQEDSAVYLCASSGDRPSRSYNEQFFGPGTRLTVL.

This sequence joins TRBV19 and TRBJ1-2; D not resolved. CDR1 is LNHDA, CDR2 SQIVND, per germline (reference sequence). V was clipped by 6 bases and J by 7 bases, with 18 bases between them. This CDR3 spans 14 amino acids. The CDR3 sequence is CASSPSRAQGGYTF. In nucleotides, the CDR3 is TGTGCCAGTAGCCCATCGCGGGCCCAAGGTGGCTACACCTTC.

The chain joins TRBV29-1 to TRBJ1-1; 9 bases agree with TRBD1. Germline V lookup: CDR1 SQVTM, CDR2 ANQGSEA. J lost 3 bases, V lost 7 bases, and 6 bases had no gene match. This CDR3 has 13 residues. CDR3 loop: CSATGQGYTEAFF. CDR3 DNA: TGCAGCGCCACCGGACAGGGGTACACTGAAGCTTTCTTT. The full variable domain, its missing parts supplied by reference TRBV29-1 and TRBJ1-1, is SAVISQKPSRDICQRGTSLTIQCQVDSQVTMMFWYRQQPGQSLTLIATANQGSEATYESGFVIDKFPISRPNLTFSTLTVSNMSPEDSSIYLCSATGQGYTEAFFGQGTRLTVV.

The rearrangement uses TRBV19 and TRBJ1-1, with D tentatively TRBD1 (6 bases). V lost 3 bases, J lost 1 base, and 15 bases lay in between. The germline V gene has CDR1 LNHDA and CDR2 SQIVND (reference sequence). This CDR3 contains 16 residues. CDR3 nucleotides: TGTGCCAGTAGTATCCCGACCGGGACAAGGAACACTGAAGCTTTCTTT. This encodes CASSIPTGTRNTEAFF.

The chain is built from TRBV18 and TRBJ2-7, with 8 nucleotides matching TRBD2. With V trimmed by 0 bases and J by 5 bases, 3 bases remained unmatched. The CDR3 extends over 14 amino acids. The germline V gene encodes CDR1 KGHSH and CDR2 LQKENI. The chain's CDR3 is CASSPPSGGHEQYF. The CDR3 coding sequence is TGTGCCAGCTCACCACCGAGCGGGGGCCACGAGCAGTACTTC.

DNA of the CDR3: TGCGCCAGCACCCATGGGGGCCTTGAGCAGTTCTTC. It encodes CASTHGGLEQFF. J is TRBJ2-1 and V is TRBV5-1, with D perhaps TRBD1 (6 bases). The germline CDR1 and CDR2 sequences are SGHRS and YFSETQ. The V gene lost 6 bases and the J gene lost 9 bases, with 13 bases spanning the gap. The CDR3 sequence is 12 residues long.

The chain employs TRBV7-2 and TRBJ1-6, with 7 bases aligning to TRBD1. This CDR3 has 13 residues. The V segment lost 5 bases and the J segment 10 bases; nucleotides outside the gene matches: 5. Germline V CDR1 and CDR2: SGHTA, FQGNSA. CDR3 loop: CASSPQGRSPLHF. The CDR3 nucleotides read TGTGCCAGCAGCCCACAGGGGAGGTCACCCCTCCACTTT.

The V gene is TRBV27, the J gene TRBJ2-2; a weak D match, TRBD1 (6 bases). The length of the CDR3 is 13 residues. Germline V gene data show CDR1 as MNHEY and CDR2 as SMNVEV (reference sequence). With 5 bases removed from V and 5 bases from J, the gap between germline ends came to 9 bases. This CDR3 is CASSHRVTGELFF. The CDR3 bases are TGTGCCAGCAGTCACAGGGTGACCGGGGAGCTGTTTTTT.

The chain is built from TRBV29-1 and TRBJ2-5, with 12 bases fitting TRBD1. The length of the CDR3 is 17 residues. Germline V lookup: CDR1 SQVTM, CDR2 ANQGSEA. The CDR3: CSTLPATGTGGGETQYF. Written as DNA, the CDR3 is TGCAGTACGCTCCCCGCGACCGGGACAGGGGGCGGAGAGACCCAGTACTTC.

This chain uses TRBV7-3 with TRBJ1-4; D may be TRBD1 (5 bases). CDR1 is SGHTA and CDR2 is FQGTGA in the germline V gene. V was cut by 5 bases and J by 8 bases, with 15 bases left in between. The CDR3 has 14 amino acids. The CDR3 protein is CASSTQGSGEKLFF. CDR3 DNA sequence: TGTGCCAGCAGCACTCAGGGCTCGGGGGAAAAACTGTTTTTT.

V usage is TRBV10-3 and J usage is TRBJ1-6, with D possibly matching TRBD1 (6 bases). The germline V gene encodes CDR1 ENHRY and CDR2 SYGVKD. This CDR3 region has 15 residues. Trimming shortened V by 8 bases and J by 7 bases, and 18 bases separated the two germline ends. CDR3 residues: CAIRGGGRSNSPLHF. The CDR3 DNA reads TGTGCCATCCGGGGCGGGGGGCGGTCGAATTCACCCCTCCACTTT.

The chain combines TRBV11-2 with TRBJ2-7; TRBD1 matches 8 bases. Germline lookup yields CDR1 SGHAT and CDR2 FQNNGV. This CDR3 is 16 amino acids long. V lost 5 bases and J lost 6; bases outside the gene matches: 15. This CDR3 reads CASSTGAWTGFLEQYF. DNA for the CDR3: TGTGCCAGCAGCACTGGGGCCTGGACAGGGTTTCTCGAGCAGTACTTC.

Only one count was recorded for this clone. V gene TRBV24-1 combines with J gene TRBJ1-2; D gene ambiguous. The germline V gene has CDR1 KGHDR and CDR2 SFDVKD. The CDR3 sequence is 11 residues long. Trimming removed 2 bases from V and 8 bases from J, with 5 bases in between. As DNA, the CDR3 is TGTGCCACCAGTGATTCCGGCGGCTACACCTTC. Its protein product is CATSDSGGYTF.

The chain joins TRBV25-1 to TRBJ1-6; 7 bases are shared with TRBD1. This CDR3 has 14 amino acids. Germline loops: CDR1 MGHDK, CDR2 SYGVNS. With V trimmed by 8 bases and J by 9 bases, 10 bases remained unmatched. CDR3 amino acids: CASRPGTVSSPLHF. Written as DNA, the CDR3 is TGTGCCAGCCGTCCCGGGACAGTATCTTCACCCCTCCACTTT.

Only one count was recorded for this clone. V is TRBV27 and J is TRBJ1-1; D remains ambiguous. Germline values: CDR1 MNHEY, CDR2 SMNVEV (reference sequence). Trimming took off 3 bases at V and 1 base at J, with 6 bases between the two ends. This CDR3 has 13 amino acids. The CDR3 loop is CASSFSANTEAFF. The CDR3 region has the DNA TGTGCCAGCAGTTTTTCGGCGAACACTGAAGCTTTCTTT.

The chain has TRBV27 and TRBJ2-7, with D perhaps matching TRBD1 (6 bases). The germline V and J ends were trimmed by 5 bases and 0 bases, with 14 bases remaining between them. The CDR3 is 15 residues long. Per the germline V gene, CDR1 is MNHEY and CDR2 is SMNVEV (reference sequence). The CDR3 is CASSATGNPSYEQYF. CDR3 in DNA: TGTGCCAGCAGTGCTACAGGGAATCCCTCCTACGAGCAGTACTTC.

This clone was detected once. The V call is TRBV9, the J call TRBJ1-1; possible D gene TRBD1, 6 bases. Germline CDR1 is SGDLS and CDR2 is YYNGEE. There are 14 residues in the CDR3. V was clipped by 0 bases and J by 3 bases, with 9 bases between them. CDR3 bases: TGTGCCAGCAGCGTAGGTCCAGGGGACACTGAAGCTTTCTTT. This codes for CASSVGPGDTEAFF.

This chain uses TRBV10-1 with TRBJ2-1; D unresolved. Germline loops: CDR1 WNHNN, CDR2 SYGVQD (reference sequence). The CDR3 has 12 amino acids. V lost 6 bases and J lost 7, with 10 bases in between. CDR3 amino acids: CASSLTRNEQFF. As DNA, the CDR3 is TGCGCCAGCAGCCTTACGAGGAATGAGCAGTTCTTC.

The V gene is TRBV6-5, the J gene TRBJ1-1; D is ambiguous. The V end was cut by 7 bases, the J end by 4 bases, with 13 bases between. Germline CDR1 is MNHEY and CDR2 is SVGAGI. This CDR3 has 13 amino acids. CDR3 DNA sequence: TGTGCCAGCATGAGGGTGAGTGCCACTGAAGCTTTCTTT. This encodes CASMRVSATEAFF.

The V gene is TRBV7-2, the J gene TRBJ1-5, with 10 nucleotides matching TRBD1. CDR3 size: 15 residues. V trimming: 3 bases; J trimming: 4 bases; junction bases outside the gene matches: 3. Germline V lookup: CDR1 SGHTA, CDR2 FQGNSA. CDR3 nucleotide sequence: TGTGCCAGCAGCTTTCGGACAGGGGGGAATCAGCCCCAGCATTTT. Its translation: CASSFRTGGNQPQHF.

The chain is built from TRBV13 and TRBJ2-5; D unresolved. V shed 0 bases and J shed 5 bases, with 19 bases lying between them. The CDR3 extends over 17 amino acids. Germline CDR1 and CDR2: PRHDT and FYEKMQ (reference sequence). For the CDR3, the DNA is TGTGCCAGCAGCTTAGGCCTCCTGCCCCTGTTTTCGGAGACCCAGTACTTC. As protein: CASSLGLLPLFSETQYF.

The V and J genes are TRBV9 and TRBJ2-5; D unclear. CDR1 SGDLS and CDR2 YYNGEE come from the germline V gene. V was pared by 4 bases and J by 3 bases, with 13 bases between. This CDR3 is built from 14 residues. CDR3 nucleotides: TGTGCCAGCAGCCCCTGGGGTAGCAAAGAGACCCAGTACTTC. This codes for CASSPWGSKETQYF.

V and J are TRBV6-2 or TRBV6-3 and TRBJ2-2; either TRBD1 or TRBD2 may fit D (5 bases each). The length of the CDR3 is 18 residues. Germline CDR1 is MNHEY and CDR2 is SVGEGT. Trimming stripped 2 bases from V and 1 base from J, with 17 bases between. The DNA of the CDR3 is TGTGCCAGCAGTTACCGGGTGACGGGGACGGTGAACACCGGGGAGCTGTTTTTT. Amino acid sequence: CASSYRVTGTVNTGELFF.